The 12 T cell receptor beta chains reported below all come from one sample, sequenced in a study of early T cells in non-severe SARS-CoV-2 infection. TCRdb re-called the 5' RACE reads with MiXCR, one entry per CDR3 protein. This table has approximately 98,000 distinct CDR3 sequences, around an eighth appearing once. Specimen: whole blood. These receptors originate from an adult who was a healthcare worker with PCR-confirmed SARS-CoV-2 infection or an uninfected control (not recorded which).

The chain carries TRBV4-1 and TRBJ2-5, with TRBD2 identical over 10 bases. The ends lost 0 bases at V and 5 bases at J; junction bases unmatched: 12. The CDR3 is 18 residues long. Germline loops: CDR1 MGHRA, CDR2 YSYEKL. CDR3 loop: CASSQDDRSAGGLETQYF. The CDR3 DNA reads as TGCGCCAGCAGCCAAGATGACCGATCAGCGGGGGGGCTGGAGACCCAGTACTTC.

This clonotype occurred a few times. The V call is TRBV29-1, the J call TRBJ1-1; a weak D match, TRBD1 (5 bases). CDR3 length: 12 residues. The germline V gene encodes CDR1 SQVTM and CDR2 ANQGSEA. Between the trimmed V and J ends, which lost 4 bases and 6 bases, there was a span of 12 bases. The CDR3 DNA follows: TGCAGCGTTGGCGGATGGGGCGCTGAAGCTTTCTTT. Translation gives CSVGGWGAEAFF. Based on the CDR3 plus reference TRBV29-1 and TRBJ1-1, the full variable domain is SAVISQKPSRDICQRGTSLTIQCQVDSQVTMMFWYRQQPGQSLTLIATANQGSEATYESGFVIDKFPISRPNLTFSTLTVSNMSPEDSSIYLCSVGGWGAEAFFGQGTRLTVV.

CDR3 coding DNA: TGTGCCAGCAGCTCAATCCTCGGAGGGCCCCAGTACTTC. Amino acid sequence: CASSSILGGPQYF. The chain links TRBV7-3 to TRBJ2-5; TRBD2 might be the D (6 bases). The germline gives CDR1 SGHTA, CDR2 FQGTGA. The CDR3 loop spans 13 amino acids. Trimming cost V 4 bases and J 9 bases, with 15 bases left between them.

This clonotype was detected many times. CDR3 coding DNA: TGTGCCAGCAGCCAAGTATCCATCCCCGGGGAGCTGTTTTTT. As protein: CASSQVSIPGELFF. The V and J genes are TRBV14 and TRBJ2-2; no clear D gene. The CDR3 covers 14 residues. Deletions cut 1 base from V and 6 bases from J, with 9 bases between. Germline V gene lookup returns CDR1 SGHDN and CDR2 FVKESK.

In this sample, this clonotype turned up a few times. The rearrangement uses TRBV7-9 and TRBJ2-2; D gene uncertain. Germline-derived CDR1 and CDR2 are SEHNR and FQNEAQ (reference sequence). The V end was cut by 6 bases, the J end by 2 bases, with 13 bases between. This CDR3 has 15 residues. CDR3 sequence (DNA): TGTGCCAGCAGTACCGCCGGGCCCAACACCGGGGAGCTGTTTTTT. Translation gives CASSTAGPNTGELFF.

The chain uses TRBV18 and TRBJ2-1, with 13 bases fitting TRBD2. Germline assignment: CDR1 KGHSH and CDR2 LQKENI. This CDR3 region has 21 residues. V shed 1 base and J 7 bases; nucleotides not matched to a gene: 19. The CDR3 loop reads CASSPRGDQGRTSGSGNEQFF. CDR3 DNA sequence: TGTGCCAGCTCACCACGCGGGGACCAGGGGAGGACTAGCGGGAGCGGTAATGAGCAGTTCTTC.

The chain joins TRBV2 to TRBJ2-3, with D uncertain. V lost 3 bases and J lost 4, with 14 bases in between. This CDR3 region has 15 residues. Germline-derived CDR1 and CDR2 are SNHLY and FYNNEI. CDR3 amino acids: CASSEDALGADTQYF. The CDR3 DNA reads TGTGCCAGCAGTGAGGATGCCCTGGGTGCAGATACGCAGTATTTT.

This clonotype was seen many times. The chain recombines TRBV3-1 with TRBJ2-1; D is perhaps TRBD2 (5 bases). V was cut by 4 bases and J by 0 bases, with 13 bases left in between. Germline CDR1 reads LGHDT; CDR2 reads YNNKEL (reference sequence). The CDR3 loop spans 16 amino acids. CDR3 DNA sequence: TGTGCCAGCAGCCCTTCCTCTAGCTTCTCCTACAATGAGCAGTTCTTC. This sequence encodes CASSPSSSFSYNEQFF.

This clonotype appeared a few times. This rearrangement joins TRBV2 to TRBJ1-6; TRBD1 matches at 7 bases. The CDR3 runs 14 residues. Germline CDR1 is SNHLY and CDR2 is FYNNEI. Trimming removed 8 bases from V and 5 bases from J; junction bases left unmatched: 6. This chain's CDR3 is CASRPGTDNSPLHF. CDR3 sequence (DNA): TGTGCCAGCCGGCCTGGGACAGATAATTCACCCCTCCACTTT.

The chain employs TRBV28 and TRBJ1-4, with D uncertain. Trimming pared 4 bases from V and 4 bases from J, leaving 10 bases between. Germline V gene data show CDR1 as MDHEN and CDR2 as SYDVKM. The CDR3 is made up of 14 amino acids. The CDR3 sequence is CASSSPSINEKLFF. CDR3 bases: TGTGCCAGCAGTTCCCCCTCCATTAATGAAAAACTGTTTTTT.

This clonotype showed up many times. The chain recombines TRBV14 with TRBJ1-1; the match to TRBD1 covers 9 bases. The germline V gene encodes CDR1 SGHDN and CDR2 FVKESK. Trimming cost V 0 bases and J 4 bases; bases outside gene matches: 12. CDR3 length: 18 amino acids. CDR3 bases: TGTGCCAGCAGCCAAGATTCCCCCCCGGACAGGGGAGCCACTGAAGCTTTCTTT. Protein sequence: CASSQDSPPDRGATEAFF.

The CDR3 DNA sequence: TGTGCCAGCAGCCCAATCCAGACCGGGAATGAGCAGTTCTTC. Its translation: CASSPIQTGNEQFF. The rearrangement uses TRBV6-5 and TRBJ2-1, with unresolved D. The CDR3 is made up of 14 amino acids. Trimming pared 6 bases from V and 7 bases from J, leaving 16 bases between. CDR1 is MNHEY and CDR2 is SVGAGI in the germline V gene.